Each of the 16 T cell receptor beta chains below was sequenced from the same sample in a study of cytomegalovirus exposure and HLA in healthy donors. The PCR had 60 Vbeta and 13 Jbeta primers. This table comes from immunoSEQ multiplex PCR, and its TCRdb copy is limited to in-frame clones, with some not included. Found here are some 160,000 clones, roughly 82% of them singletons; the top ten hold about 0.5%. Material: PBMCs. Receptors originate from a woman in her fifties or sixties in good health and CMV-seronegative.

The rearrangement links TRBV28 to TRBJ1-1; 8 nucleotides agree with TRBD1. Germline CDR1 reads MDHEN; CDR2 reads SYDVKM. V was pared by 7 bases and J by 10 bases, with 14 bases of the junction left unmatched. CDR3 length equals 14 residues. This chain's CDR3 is CASTPQSGQGAAFF. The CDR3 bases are TGTGCCAGCACCCCTCAATCGGGCCAGGGGGCAGCTTTCTTT.

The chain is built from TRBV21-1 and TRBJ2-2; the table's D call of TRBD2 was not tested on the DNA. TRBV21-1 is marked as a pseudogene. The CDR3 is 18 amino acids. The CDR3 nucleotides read TGTGCCAGCCCGGGGGGAGATTGCGACCCTACGAACACCGGGGAGCTGTTTTTT. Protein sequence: CASPGGDCDPTNTGELFF.

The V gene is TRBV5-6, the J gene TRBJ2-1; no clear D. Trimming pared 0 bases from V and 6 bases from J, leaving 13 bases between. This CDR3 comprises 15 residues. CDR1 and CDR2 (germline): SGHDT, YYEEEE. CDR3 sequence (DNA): TGTGCCAGCAGCTTGGGCGGAAGCGAGCTCAATGAGCAGTTCTTC. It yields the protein CASSLGGSELNEQFF. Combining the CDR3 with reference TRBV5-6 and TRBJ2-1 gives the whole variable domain DAGVTQSPTHLIKTRGQQVTLRCSPKSGHDTVSWYQQALGQGPQFIFQYYEEEERQRGNFPDRFSGHQFPNYSSELNVNALLLGDSALYLCASSLGGSELNEQFFGPGTRLTVL.

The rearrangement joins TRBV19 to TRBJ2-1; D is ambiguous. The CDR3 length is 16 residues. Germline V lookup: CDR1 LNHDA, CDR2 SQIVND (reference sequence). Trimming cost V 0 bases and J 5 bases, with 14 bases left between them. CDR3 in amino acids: CASSIDLGQAHNEQFF. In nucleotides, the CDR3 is TGTGCCAGTAGTATAGATCTTGGGCAGGCCCACAATGAGCAGTTCTTC.

The CDR3 loop reads CASSLATDNEQFF. CDR3 sequence (DNA): TGCGCCAGCAGCTTGGCGACAGACAATGAGCAGTTCTTC. V and J are TRBV5-1 and TRBJ2-1; D is possibly TRBD1 (5 bases). The CDR3 covers 13 residues. CDR1 is SGHRS, CDR2 YFSETQ, per germline. With 0 bases removed from V and 5 bases from J, the gap between germline ends came to 6 bases. Full variable domain (missing parts from reference TRBV5-1 and TRBJ2-1): KAGVTQTPRYLIKTRGQQVTLSCSPISGHRSVSWYQQTPGQGLQFLFEYFSETQRNKGNFPGRFSGRQFSNSRSEMNVSTLELGDSALYLCASSLATDNEQFFGPGTRLTVL.

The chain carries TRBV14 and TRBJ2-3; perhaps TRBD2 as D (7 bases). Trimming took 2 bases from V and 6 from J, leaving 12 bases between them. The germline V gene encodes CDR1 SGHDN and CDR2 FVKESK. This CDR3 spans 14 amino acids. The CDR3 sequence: CASSQRGAGDTQYF. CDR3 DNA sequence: TGTGCCAGCAGCCAACGGGGGGCGGGGGATACGCAGTATTTT.

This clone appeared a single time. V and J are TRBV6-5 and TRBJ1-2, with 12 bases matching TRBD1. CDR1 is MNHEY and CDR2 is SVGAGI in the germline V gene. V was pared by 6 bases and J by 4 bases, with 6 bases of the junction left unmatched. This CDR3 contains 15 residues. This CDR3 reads CASSKGTGGGYGYTF. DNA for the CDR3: TGTGCCAGCAGCAAAGGGACAGGGGGCGGCTATGGCTACACCTTC.

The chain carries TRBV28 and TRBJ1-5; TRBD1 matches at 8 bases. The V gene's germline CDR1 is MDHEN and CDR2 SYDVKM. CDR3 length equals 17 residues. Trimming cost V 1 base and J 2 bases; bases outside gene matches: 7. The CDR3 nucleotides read TGTGCCAGCAGTTTATTCGGGGGACAGGCTGGCAATCAGCCCCAGCATTTT. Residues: CASSLFGGQAGNQPQHF. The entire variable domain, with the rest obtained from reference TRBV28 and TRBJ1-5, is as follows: DVKVTQSSRYLVKRTGEKVFLECVQDMDHENMFWYRQDPGLGLRLIYFSYDVKMKEKGDIPEGYSVSREKKERFSLILESASTNQTSMYLCASSLFGGQAGNQPQHFGDGTRLSIL.

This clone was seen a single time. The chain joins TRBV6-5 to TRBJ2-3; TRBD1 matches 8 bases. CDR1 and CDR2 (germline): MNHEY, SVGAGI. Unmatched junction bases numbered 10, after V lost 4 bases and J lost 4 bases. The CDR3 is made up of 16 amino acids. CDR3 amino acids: CASSSDRGVPPDTQYF. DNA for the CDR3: TGTGCCAGCAGTTCCGACAGGGGAGTACCACCAGATACGCAGTATTTT.

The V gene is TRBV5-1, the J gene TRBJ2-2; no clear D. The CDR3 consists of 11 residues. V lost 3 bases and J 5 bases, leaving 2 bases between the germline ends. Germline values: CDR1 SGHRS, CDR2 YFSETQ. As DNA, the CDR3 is TGCGCCAGCAGCTCGACCGGGGAGCTGTTTTTT. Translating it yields CASSSTGELFF.

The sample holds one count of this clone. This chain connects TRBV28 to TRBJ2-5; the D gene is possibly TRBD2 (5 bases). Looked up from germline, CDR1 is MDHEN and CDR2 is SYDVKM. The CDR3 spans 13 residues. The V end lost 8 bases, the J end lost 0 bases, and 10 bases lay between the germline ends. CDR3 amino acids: CASLRGNQETQYF. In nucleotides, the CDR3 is TGTGCCAGCCTACGGGGTAACCAAGAGACCCAGTACTTC.

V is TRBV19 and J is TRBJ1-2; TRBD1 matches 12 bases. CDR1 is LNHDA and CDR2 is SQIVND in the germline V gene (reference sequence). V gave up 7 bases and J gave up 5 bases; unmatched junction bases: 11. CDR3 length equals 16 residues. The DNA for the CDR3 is TGTGCCAGTATTGGGACAGGGGGCGAAGCGGTGTATGGCTACACCTTC. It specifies CASIGTGGEAVYGYTF.

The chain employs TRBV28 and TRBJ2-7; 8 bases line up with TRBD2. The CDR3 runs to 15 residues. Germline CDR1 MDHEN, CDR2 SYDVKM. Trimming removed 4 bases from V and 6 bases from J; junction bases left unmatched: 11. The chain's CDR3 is CASSSTGTSYGEQYF. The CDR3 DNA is TGTGCCAGCAGTTCCACCGGGACTAGTTACGGCGAGCAGTACTTC.

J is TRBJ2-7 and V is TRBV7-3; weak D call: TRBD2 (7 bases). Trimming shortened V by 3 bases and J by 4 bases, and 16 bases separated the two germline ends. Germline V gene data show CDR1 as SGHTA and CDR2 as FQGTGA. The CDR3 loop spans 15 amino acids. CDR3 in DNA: TGTGCCAGCAGCTTGGGAGGGGGGAGAGGATACGAGCAGTACTTC. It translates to CASSLGGGRGYEQYF.

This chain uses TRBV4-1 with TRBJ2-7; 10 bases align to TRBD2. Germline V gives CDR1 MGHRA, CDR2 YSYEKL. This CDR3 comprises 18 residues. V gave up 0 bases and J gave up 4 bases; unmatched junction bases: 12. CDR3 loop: CASSQDFLRTSGKYEQYF. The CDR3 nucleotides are TGCGCCAGCAGCCAAGATTTCTTGCGGACTAGCGGAAAGTACGAGCAGTACTTC.

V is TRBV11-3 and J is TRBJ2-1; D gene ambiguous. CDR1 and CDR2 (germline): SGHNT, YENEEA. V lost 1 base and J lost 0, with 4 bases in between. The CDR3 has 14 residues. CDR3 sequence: CASSLGSSYNEQFF. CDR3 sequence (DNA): TGTGCCAGCAGCTTAGGGAGCTCCTACAATGAGCAGTTCTTC.